Sequencing of this TCR beta chain was carried out in a study of blood T cell repertoires in COVID-19. Overall study: COVID-19 samples, acute and convalescent, were from the United States, Italy and Spain. PBMCs, B-cell-depleted T cells, or T cells were the source of the cDNA or gDNA that made up the material.

Sequencing used immunoSEQ multiplex PCR; TCRdb keeps in-frame clones, though not all of them. The sample yields more than 140,000 clones, about 86% seen once. The sequenced sample was peripheral blood. The sequence came from a woman between 55 and 75 years old with acute or convalescent COVID-19.

The CDR3 region is CASSIGLAGAGTYYNEQFF. For the CDR3, the DNA is TGTGCCAGTAGTATCGGGCTAGCGGGGGCCGGGACCTACTACAATGAGCAGTTCTTC. This chain uses TRBV19 with TRBJ2-1, with 10 bases matching TRBD2. After removal of 3 bases from V and 3 bases from J, the junction contained 14 bases not matched to a gene. Per the germline V gene, CDR1 is LNHDA and CDR2 is SQIVND (reference sequence). The CDR3 loop spans 19 amino acids.